The rows below give T cell receptor beta chains drawn from one sample of a study of metastatic and nonmetastatic thyroid tumors. With MiXCR, TCRdb reprocessed the PCR reads. The repertoire holds some 10,000 clones, with less than 30% as singletons. Source material: tumor tissue. These receptors came from a female donor with papillary thyroid cancer or a benign thyroid nodule (not recorded which). Some clones in this sample may be carry-over from other donors' samples. CDR3s include the opening cysteine and the closing phenylalanine or tryptophan.

V gene: TRBV20-1
J gene: TRBJ2-1
CDR3 protein: CSASRVYNEQFF

V gene: TRBV7-9
J gene: TRBJ1-1
CDR3 protein: CTSSLPTGVEAEAFF

V gene: TRBV6-5
J gene: TRBJ2-5
CDR3 protein: CASSYRGRETQYF

V gene: TRBV7-3
J gene: TRBJ2-2
CDR3 protein: CASSSWTGSNTGELFF

V gene: TRBV11-2
J gene: TRBJ2-1
CDR3 protein: CASMGASGRAHPLREQFF

V gene: TRBV6-4
J gene: TRBJ2-7
CDR3 protein: CASSEIAGGPYEQYF

V gene: TRBV24-1
J gene: TRBJ1-1
CDR3 protein: CATSDLETGGAFF

V gene: TRBV11-2
J gene: TRBJ2-7
CDR3 protein: CASSQGSGLEQYF

V gene: TRBV19
J gene: TRBJ1-2
CDR3 protein: CASTPRYGYTF

V gene: TRBV5-1
J gene: TRBJ2-3
CDR3 protein: CASRLTPGKRDTQYF

V gene: TRBV19
J gene: TRBJ2-3
CDR3 protein: CASTSPGWGLEADTQYF

V gene: TRBV6-2/TRBV6-3
J gene: TRBJ1-5
CDR3 protein: CASSYPGQLNQPQHF

V gene: TRBV19
J gene: TRBJ1-1
CDR3 protein: CASTPWGRGLNTEAFF

V gene: TRBV10-3
J gene: TRBJ2-5
CDR3 protein: CAISESGVRGDRGSQYF

V gene: TRBV6-1
J gene: TRBJ1-2
CDR3 protein: CASSWGQEDYGYTF

V gene: TRBV27
J gene: TRBJ2-1
CDR3 protein: CASSGMVAGGGDEQFF

V gene: TRBV12-3/TRBV12-4
J gene: TRBJ2-3
CDR3 protein: CASILAGDLNTQYF

V gene: TRBV12-3/TRBV12-4
J gene: TRBJ1-1
CDR3 protein: CASSRTGRTEAFF

V gene: TRBV5-5
J gene: TRBJ1-2
CDR3 protein: CASSARTGGNNYGYTF

V gene: TRBV6-1
J gene: TRBJ2-2
CDR3 protein: CASSGLQGGTGELFF

V gene: TRBV28
J gene: TRBJ2-6
CDR3 protein: CASRGGGASGANVLTF

V gene: TRBV6-1
J gene: TRBJ2-2
CDR3 protein: CASSEAGELFF

V gene: TRBV27
J gene: TRBJ1-1
CDR3 protein: CASSLTGGVLGAFF

V gene: TRBV19
J gene: TRBJ1-1
CDR3 protein: CASSTSRGQANTEAFF

V gene: TRBV2
J gene: TRBJ1-6
CDR3 protein: CASSEGGGVDNSPLHF

V gene: TRBV15
J gene: TRBJ1-3
CDR3 protein: CATSSRGTGGNTIYF

V gene: TRBV11-2
J gene: TRBJ2-2
CDR3 protein: CASKARAGANTGELFF

V gene: TRBV6-1
J gene: TRBJ2-1
CDR3 protein: CASGRGVAVDEQFF

V gene: TRBV7-2
J gene: TRBJ1-5
CDR3 protein: CASSLATGGQPQHF

V gene: TRBV7-2
J gene: TRBJ1-2
CDR3 protein: CASSLNRAGYTF

V gene: TRBV7-9
J gene: TRBJ2-5
CDR3 protein: CASSETDGNRGQETQYF

V gene: TRBV4-2
J gene: TRBJ2-5
CDR3 protein: CASSQSTGGDETQYF

V gene: TRBV11-2
J gene: TRBJ2-1
CDR3 protein: CASSLGGGMINEQFF

V gene: TRBV6-1
J gene: TRBJ2-7
CDR3 protein: CASSKGYGTYEQYF

V gene: TRBV6-1
J gene: TRBJ1-2
CDR3 protein: CASKEGFNYGYTF

V gene: TRBV20-1
J gene: TRBJ2-1
CDR3 protein: CSAFSGHNEQFF

V gene: TRBV7-8
J gene: TRBJ2-1
CDR3 protein: CASSSAGVRGNEQFF

V gene: TRBV3-1
J gene: TRBJ1-2
CDR3 protein: CASSQLTGIFYGYTF

V gene: TRBV6-6
J gene: TRBJ1-5
CDR3 protein: CASSYTSNQPQHF

V gene: TRBV19
J gene: TRBJ1-2
CDR3 protein: CASSHRGLNGYTF

V gene: TRBV28
J gene: TRBJ1-2
CDR3 protein: CASSFSTGNYGYTF

V gene: TRBV10-3
J gene: TRBJ2-1
CDR3 protein: CAISVGGNEQFF

V gene: TRBV11-2
J gene: TRBJ2-7
CDR3 protein: CASSLSRYEQYF

V gene: TRBV6-6
J gene: TRBJ1-5
CDR3 protein: CASSYILWDRKVQPQHF

V gene: TRBV28
J gene: TRBJ2-5
CDR3 protein: CASSHRQGAAETQYF

V gene: TRBV12-3/TRBV12-4
J gene: TRBJ2-1
CDR3 protein: CASSLGARNEQFF